The clone carrying this T cell receptor (beta chain) was found a few times. Specified time point: newly diagnosed GD, antithyroid drugs for less than 3 months. PBMC RNA served as the TCR library source. Investigators prepared the TCR beta libraries by applying iRepertoire HTBI primers and Arm-PCR of CDR3 regions. In the original processing: The identification of about 66 TRBV and 14 to 15 TRBJ segments was made across samples. TCRdb re-called the multiplex PCR reads through MiXCR, storing one row per CDR3 protein. TCRdb, not the authors, supplied the V and J calls. The sample comprises fewer than 500,000 distinct CDR3 sequences, roughly 17% of which are singletons, and roughly an eighth rests with the top ten. This sample is part of a study of regulatory T cells in long-lasting Graves disease. This sample also appeared in a second study, on T cells in Graves' hyperthyroidism and ophthalmopathy. As that report states: Hyperthyroidism, newly diagnosed and lasting under 2 months, affected patients aged 18 to 65. From stable hyperthyroidism, ophthalmopathy was set apart by a 13 V-J model.

The receptor's source is a man aged 35-49 years with Graves disease. Sequencing was performed on peripheral blood mononuclear cells (PBMCs), taken at new diagnosis, from a patient treated with antithyroid drugs.

This CDR3 is CSVGGSDGYTF. CDR3 nucleotides: TGCAGCGTTGGTGGGAGTGATGGCTACACCTTC. The gene calls are TRBV29-1 and TRBJ1-2; D is uncertain. The germline V and J ends were trimmed by 4 bases and 6 bases, with 9 bases remaining between them. The CDR3 runs to 11 residues. From germline, CDR1 is SQVTM and CDR2 ANQGSEA.